This TCR beta chain was recorded in a study of blood T cell repertoires in COVID-19. At the level of the study: Sources were T cells, B-cell-depleted T cells, or PBMCs; the material itself was cDNA or gDNA.

Original processing methods: The assay estimated nucleated cells by amplifying reference gene primers. Data came from immunoSEQ multiplex PCR; TCRdb stores just in-frame clones and leaves some out. V, J and clone size derive from that table, while D and trimming were established from the DNA sequence. The sample yields approximately 450,000 clones, 87% seen once. V lost 4 bases and J lost 3, with 11 bases in between. This CDR3 is built from 13 residues. Looked up from germline, CDR1 is SGHRS and CDR2 is YFSETQ. The participants were between about 18 and 90 years old and came from roughly 24 US areas. Participant-given clinical history determined each cohort assignment.

The TCR was taken from a woman aged 18-29 years with acute COVID-19. The V call is TRBV5-1, the J call TRBJ2-7, with D perhaps matching TRBD1 (6 bases). The source material was PBMCs or T cells enriched from blood (not recorded which). CDR3 bases: TGCGCCAGCAGCAAGGACAGAGTCTACGAGCAGTACTTC. This sequence encodes CASSKDRVYEQYF.